The T cell receptor (beta chain) described here comes from a study of CD8 T cells in Susac syndrome. TEMRA cells underwent FACS enrichment and CD8+ and CD4+ T cells underwent negative isolation. It was with random hexamers that about 0.45 to 1 ug RNA was reverse transcribed. TCRdb used MiXCR to reprocess the immunoSEQ multiplex PCR reads, holding one entry per CDR3 protein. This repertoire shows 150,000 to 200,000 distinct CDR3 sequences, approximately 95% found once; its top ten account for 0.15% to 0.2%. This CDR3 is built from 12 residues. The V and J ends lost 5 bases and 4 bases respectively, with 8 bases between them.

Input material: CD8+ T cells from PBMCs. The chain carries TRBV12-3 or TRBV12-4 and TRBJ1-2; D unclear. The TCR sequence derives from a human donor with multiple sclerosis. This CDR3 reads CASSKTLYGYTF. CDR3 coding DNA: TGTGCCAGCAGTAAAACACTCTATGGCTACACCTTC.